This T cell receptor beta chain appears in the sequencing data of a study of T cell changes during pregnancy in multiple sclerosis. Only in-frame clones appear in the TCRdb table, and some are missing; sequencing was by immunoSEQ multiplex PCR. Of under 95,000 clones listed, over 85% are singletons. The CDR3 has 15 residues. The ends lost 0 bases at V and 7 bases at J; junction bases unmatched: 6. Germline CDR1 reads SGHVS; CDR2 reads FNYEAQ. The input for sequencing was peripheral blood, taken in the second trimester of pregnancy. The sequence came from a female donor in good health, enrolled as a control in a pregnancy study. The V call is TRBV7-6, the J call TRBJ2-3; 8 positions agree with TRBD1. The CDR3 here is CASSLAGQGAHTQYF. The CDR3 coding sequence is TGTGCCAGCAGCTTAGCGGGGCAGGGGGCGCATACGCAGTATTTT. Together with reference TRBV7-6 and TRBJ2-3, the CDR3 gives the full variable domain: GAGVSQSPRYKVTKRGQDVALRCDPISGHVSLYWYRQALGQGPEFLTYFNYEAQQDKSGLPNDRFSAERPEGSISTLTIQRTEQRDSAMYRCASSLAGQGAHTQYFGPGTRLTVL.